Below are 6 T cell receptor beta chains sequenced from a single sample in a study of blood T cells in healthy people across ages. A sample-barcoded 5' primer and a J-beta primer mix were used in a second PCR of roughly 7 to 11 cycles. From the 5' RACE reads, TCRdb called clonotypes with MiXCR, one entry per CDR3 protein. This sample has approximately 700,000 distinct CDR3 sequences, with about a third found just once. The specimen sequenced was blood. These TCRs come from a woman aged 80 or over in good health.

On this clonotype: A much more abundant neighbour one base away suggests this may be a read error. The chain links TRBV10-3 to TRBJ1-2; 12 bases are shared with TRBD1. This CDR3 has 14 residues. CDR1 is ENHRY, CDR2 SYGVKD, per germline. V was clipped by 8 bases and J by 8 bases; unmatched bases: 9. CDR3 sequence reads: CAIRPGQGARGYTF. The CDR3 DNA sequence: TGTGCCATCCGCCCGGGACAGGGGGCTAGAGGCTACACCTTC.

With respect to this clonotype: Just one base apart from a much larger clone, this may be a read error. Because it lacks the conserved phenylalanine or tryptophan at the end, this CDR3 is likely a read error. The chain links TRBV3-1 to TRBJ1-2; a possible D gene is TRBD1 (5 bases). Germline V gene lookup returns CDR1 LGHDT and CDR2 YNNKEL (reference sequence). V was cut by 4 bases and J by 3 bases, with 15 bases left in between. CDR3 length equals 15 residues. The CDR3 sequence is CASSPPADTYYGYTC. In DNA form, the CDR3 reads TGTGCCAGCAGCCCACCCGCGGACACATACTATGGCTACACCTGC.

Note on this clonotype: Since a much larger clone is just one base distant, this may be a read error. V is TRBV12-3 or TRBV12-4 and J is TRBJ2-7; no clear D gene. The CDR3 length is 13 residues. V was shortened by 6 bases and J by 5 bases, with 14 bases between the two germline ends. The CDR3 is CASRELGPHEQYF. The CDR3 bases are TGTGCCAGCAGGGAGCTAGGGCCCCACGAGCAGTACTTC.

This clonotype came up a few times. A much more abundant neighbour one base away suggests this may be a read error. This chain links TRBV5-1 with TRBJ2-7, with D possibly being TRBD1 (7 bases). Germline V CDR1 and CDR2: SGHRS, YFSETQ. This CDR3 spans 13 amino acids. V lost 4 bases to trimming and J lost 5 bases, with 13 bases between them. In DNA, the CDR3 is TGCGCCAGCAGCGATCAGGGGGGCCACGAGCAGTACTTC. Encoded protein: CASSDQGGHEQYF.

This clonotype was found a few times. The rearrangement joins TRBV11-2 to TRBJ2-2; possibly TRBD2 for D (6 bases). The ends were cut back, 5 bases at V and 5 bases at J, with 15 bases in the middle. Germline V gives CDR1 SGHAT, CDR2 FQNNGV. The CDR3 consists of 15 residues. The CDR3 reads CASSATRLGTGELFF. The DNA of the CDR3 is TGTGCCAGCAGCGCGACTAGATTGGGTACCGGGGAGCTGTTTTTT.

As concerns this clonotype: Since a much larger clone is just one base distant, this may be a read error. This rearrangement joins TRBV30 to TRBJ2-1; D could derive from TRBD1 or TRBD2 (6 bases each). Trimming took 2 bases from V and 6 from J, leaving 14 bases between them. This CDR3 spans 14 amino acids. Germline lookup yields CDR1 GTSNPN and CDR2 SVGIG (reference sequence). The CDR3 sequence: CAWSQKGGGNEQFF. The CDR3 bases are TGTGCCTGGAGTCAAAAGGGGGGTGGCAATGAGCAGTTCTTC.